Following are 24 T cell receptor beta chains from one sample sequenced in a study of blood T cell repertoires in COVID-19. The table came from immunoSEQ multiplex PCR; TCRdb's copy has only in-frame clones and leaves some out. Here the sample spans 430,000 or so clones, 88% being singletons. The source material was PBMCs or T cells enriched from blood (not recorded which). All receptors derive from a woman between 18 and 29 years old who had been exposed to COVID-19.

V usage is TRBV18 and J usage is TRBJ1-4; a possible D gene is TRBD1 (6 bases). With 3 bases removed from V and 4 bases from J, the gap between germline ends came to 9 bases. Germline V CDR1 and CDR2: KGHSH, LQKENI. The CDR3 extends over 14 amino acids. In nucleotides, the CDR3 is TGTGCCAGCTCACCGACAGGATTTAATGAAAAACTGTTTTTT. It specifies CASSPTGFNEKLFF.

There are a few counts of this clone. The chain carries TRBV4-3 and TRBJ1-3, with no clear D. The V and J ends lost 0 bases and 4 bases respectively, with 16 bases between them. The CDR3 runs 17 residues. Germline V lookup: CDR1 LGHNA, CDR2 YSLEER. CDR3 bases: TGCGCCAGCAGCCAAGATCTGGGCCCTACTCGGGGAAACACCATATATTTT. Protein: CASSQDLGPTRGNTIYF.

The chain recombines TRBV7-9 with TRBJ1-5; perhaps TRBD1 as D (5 bases). Per germline, CDR1 SEHNR and CDR2 FQNEAQ (reference sequence). The V end was cut by 5 bases, the J end by 3 bases, with 11 bases between. The CDR3 is 14 amino acids. CDR3 amino acids: CASSASGLNQPQHF. The CDR3 DNA reads TGTGCCAGCAGCGCTTCGGGACTCAATCAGCCCCAGCATTTT.

This chain joins TRBV11-3 and TRBJ1-4; 8 nucleotides align to TRBD1. Per germline, CDR1 SGHNT and CDR2 YENEEA. With V trimmed by 5 bases and J by 4 bases, 9 bases remained unmatched. The CDR3 runs 16 residues. The CDR3 protein is CASSLLWTGYNEKLFF. CDR3 sequence (DNA): TGTGCCAGCAGCCTACTTTGGACAGGGTATAATGAAAAACTGTTTTTT.

The chain employs TRBV6-2 or TRBV6-3 and TRBJ1-6, with D unresolved. Germline CDR1 and CDR2: MNHEY and SVGEGT. V was pared by 2 bases and J by 10 bases, with 12 bases between. The CDR3 totals 14 residues. This CDR3 reads CASSYPRSGSPLHF. The CDR3 DNA reads as TGTGCCAGCAGTTACCCACGGAGTGGGTCACCCCTCCACTTT.

This rearrangement joins TRBV18 to TRBJ2-2; TRBD2 aligns across 7 bases. The J segment lost 6 bases and the V segment lost 0 bases, leaving 4 bases of the junction unmatched. Germline V gene sequence: CDR1 KGHSH, CDR2 LQKENI. This CDR3 has 15 amino acids. The CDR3, as DNA: TGTGCCAGCTCACCACCACGGACTAGTGCCGGGGAGCTGTTTTTT. Encoded protein: CASSPPRTSAGELFF.

The chain combines TRBV28 with TRBJ1-2, with TRBD1 matching over 9 bases. Looked up from germline, CDR1 is MDHEN and CDR2 is SYDVKM. CDR3 size: 16 residues. J lost 5 bases, V lost 5 bases, and 12 bases had no gene match. CDR3 DNA sequence: TGTGCCAGCAGTATAGGCACAGGGGGCCCAGCTTATGGCTACACCTTC. Protein sequence: CASSIGTGGPAYGYTF.

V usage is TRBV7-9 and J usage is TRBJ2-2; perhaps TRBD1 as D (6 bases). From germline, CDR1 is SEHNR and CDR2 FQNEAQ (reference sequence). The CDR3 is 15 amino acids. Trimming cost V 3 bases and J 0 bases, with 8 bases left between them. For the CDR3, the DNA is TGTGCCAGCAGCTTGGACAGCCCGAACACCGGGGAGCTGTTTTTT. Residues: CASSLDSPNTGELFF.

The V and J genes are TRBV2 and TRBJ1-5; D remains unclear. The CDR3 spans 15 residues. The V end lost 2 bases, the J end lost 1 base, and 9 bases lay between the germline ends. CDR1 is SNHLY, CDR2 FYNNEI, per germline. The CDR3 reads CASSEYYSSNQPQHF. The CDR3 DNA follows: TGTGCCAGCAGTGAATATTACTCCAGCAATCAGCCCCAGCATTTT.

The rearrangement joins TRBV10-3 to TRBJ1-2; 7 positions match TRBD1. The V gene's germline CDR1 is ENHRY and CDR2 SYGVKD. The CDR3 loop spans 16 amino acids. The V and J ends lost 4 bases and 5 bases, in that order; junction bases with no gene match: 13. CDR3 DNA sequence: TGTGCCATCAGTGGTTCCCCTTCATCGACAGGGTATGGCTACACCTTC. It translates to CAISGSPSSTGYGYTF.

This clone was found a few times. The V call is TRBV5-5, the J call TRBJ1-4; D is undetermined. V lost 4 bases to trimming and J lost 7 bases, with 8 bases between them. There are 12 residues in the CDR3. CDR1 is SGHKS and CDR2 is YYEKEE in the germline V gene (reference sequence). The CDR3 loop reads CASSEMVEKLFF. The CDR3 DNA reads TGTGCCAGCAGCGAGATGGTTGAAAAACTGTTTTTT.

This clone was recorded once. This rearrangement joins TRBV19 to TRBJ2-1, with 9 bases that match TRBD1. V dropped 3 bases and J dropped 4; count of bases not matched to a gene: 4. Germline V gene data show CDR1 as LNHDA and CDR2 as SQIVND (reference sequence). The length of the CDR3 is 15 residues. The CDR3 region is CASSIGTGWYNEQFF. DNA of the CDR3: TGTGCCAGTAGTATCGGGACAGGGTGGTACAATGAGCAGTTCTTC.

The V call is TRBV27, the J call TRBJ2-7; 13 positions agree with TRBD2. Losses at the gene ends were 5 bases for V and 5 bases for J; bases not matched to a gene: 6. This CDR3 is 15 amino acids long. Germline assignment: CDR1 MNHEY and CDR2 SMNVEV (reference sequence). CDR3 in amino acids: CASSGGTSGKNEQYF. CDR3 DNA sequence: TGTGCCAGCAGTGGTGGGACTAGCGGGAAAAACGAGCAGTACTTC.

Here the CDR3 reads CASTGTSSSPLHF. The CDR3 nucleotides are TGTGCCAGCACAGGGACTTCCAGTTCACCCCTCCACTTT. The genes are TRBV6-5 and TRBJ1-6; D is perhaps TRBD1 (5 bases). Germline CDR1 reads MNHEY; CDR2 reads SVGAGI. V was pared by 7 bases and J by 9 bases, with 13 bases between. The CDR3 has 13 residues.

The chain carries TRBV12-3 or TRBV12-4 and TRBJ2-3, with D unresolved. This CDR3 has 12 residues. V was trimmed by 3 bases and J by 2 bases, leaving 3 bases between them. Here the CDR3 DNA reads TGTGCCAGCAGTTTTTACACAGATACGCAGTATTTT. It encodes CASSFYTDTQYF.

V usage is TRBV18 and J usage is TRBJ1-5, with 7 bases matching TRBD1. V gave up 0 bases and J gave up 5 bases; unmatched junction bases: 7. CDR1 is KGHSH and CDR2 is LQKENI in the germline V gene. CDR3 length: 16 amino acids. CDR3 DNA sequence: TGTGCCAGCTCACCACCGGTTCAGGGGGGCTATCAGCCCCAGCATTTT. This sequence encodes CASSPPVQGGYQPQHF. Full variable domain (outside the CDR3, taken from reference TRBV18 and TRBJ1-5): NAGVMQNPRHLVRRRGQEARLRCSPMKGHSHVYWYRQLPEEGLKFMVYLQKENIIDESGMPKERFSAEFPKEGPSILRIQQVVRGDSAAYFCASSPPVQGGYQPQHFGDGTRLSIL.

This clone was observed once. The chain links TRBV5-1 to TRBJ2-7; 9 nucleotides align to TRBD1. The CDR3 length is 14 residues. Germline values: CDR1 SGHRS, CDR2 YFSETQ. J was trimmed by 5 bases and V by 7 bases; bases with no gene match: 10. The CDR3 here is CASRTGQGLDEQYF. CDR3 DNA sequence: TGCGCCAGCCGGACCGGACAGGGGTTAGACGAGCAGTACTTC. Full variable domain (missing parts from reference TRBV5-1 and TRBJ2-7): KAGVTQTPRYLIKTRGQQVTLSCSPISGHRSVSWYQQTPGQGLQFLFEYFSETQRNKGNFPGRFSGRQFSNSRSEMNVSTLELGDSALYLCASRTGQGLDEQYFGPGTRLTVT.

The chain couples TRBV28 to TRBJ2-3; 10 bases map to TRBD1. CDR3 size: 16 residues. V shed 7 bases, J shed 4 bases, and the junction held 11 bases outside the gene matches. The germline V gene has CDR1 MDHEN and CDR2 SYDVKM. CDR3 sequence reads: CASTESGTGVSDTQYF. The DNA for the CDR3 is TGTGCCAGCACCGAGTCCGGGACAGGGGTCTCAGATACGCAGTATTTT. Variable domain in full (rest from reference TRBV28 and TRBJ2-3): DVKVTQSSRYLVKRTGEKVFLECVQDMDHENMFWYRQDPGLGLRLIYFSYDVKMKEKGDIPEGYSVSREKKERFSLILESASTNQTSMYLCASTESGTGVSDTQYFGPGTRLTVL.

This clone was found a few times. J is TRBJ1-2 and V is TRBV3-1 (or the pseudogene TRBV3-2); TRBD1 is a possible D gene (5 bases). The CDR3 is made up of 15 amino acids. V gave up 0 bases and J gave up 8 bases, with 16 bases separating them. CDR1 is LGHDT, CDR2 YNNKEL, per germline (reference sequence). This CDR3 reads CASSQDRRQSGGYTF. Here the CDR3 DNA reads TGTGCCAGCAGCCAAGATAGGCGACAGTCAGGCGGCTACACCTTC.

This sequence joins TRBV9 and TRBJ2-1, with D tentatively TRBD2 (7 bases). The V gene lost 4 bases and the J gene lost 9 bases, with 14 bases spanning the gap. Germline CDR1 and CDR2: SGDLS and YYNGEE. This CDR3 contains 13 residues. The CDR3 region has the DNA TGTGCCAGCAGCTCCCCGGGGGGCGGTGAGCAGTTCTTC. Protein sequence: CASSSPGGGEQFF. The full variable domain, completed using reference TRBV9 and TRBJ2-1, is DSGVTQTPKHLITATGQRVTLRCSPRSGDLSVYWYQQSLDQGLQFLIQYYNGEERAKGNILERFSAQQFPDLHSELNLSSLELGDSALYFCASSSPGGGEQFFGPGTRLTVL.

This chain joins TRBV28 and TRBJ2-3; D is unresolved. Trimming shortened V by 4 bases and J by 4 bases, and 21 bases separated the two germline ends. The germline V gene encodes CDR1 MDHEN and CDR2 SYDVKM. The CDR3 extends over 17 amino acids. The CDR3 region is CASSSPVALFHADTQYF. CDR3 nucleotides: TGTGCCAGCAGTTCACCTGTTGCACTTTTTCACGCAGATACGCAGTATTTT.

The CDR3 DNA reads as TGTGCCAGCAGCTCGGAGGGGGCTCGGCAGCCCCAGCATTTT. Residues: CASSSEGARQPQHF. The chain carries TRBV7-2 and TRBJ1-5; 7 bases align to TRBD1. This CDR3 contains 14 residues. Per germline, CDR1 SGHTA and CDR2 FQGNSA. The J segment lost 7 bases and the V segment lost 4 bases, leaving 7 bases of the junction unmatched.

This chain links TRBV19 with TRBJ1-5; a weak D match, TRBD1 (5 bases). Trimming removed 4 bases from V and 5 bases from J, with 15 bases in between. This CDR3 contains 15 residues. Germline CDR1 reads LNHDA; CDR2 reads SQIVND (reference sequence). The DNA of the CDR3 is TGTGCCAGTAGTACGCCTCAGGGCAGTTATCAGCCCCAGCATTTT. This sequence encodes CASSTPQGSYQPQHF.

V gene TRBV6-2 or TRBV6-3 combines with J gene TRBJ2-7; 7 bases are a match to TRBD1. The V and J ends lost 2 bases and 3 bases, in that order; junction bases with no gene match: 4. CDR1 is MNHEY, CDR2 SVGEGT, per germline. There are 14 residues in the CDR3. As DNA, the CDR3 is TGTGCCAGCAGTTACCAGGGACAGCTCTACGAGCAGTACTTC. Its translation is CASSYQGQLYEQYF.